A selection of T cell receptor beta chains follows, all from one sample in a study of blood T cell repertoires in COVID-19. Generated by immunoSEQ multiplex PCR, the TCRdb table keeps only in-frame clones and is missing some. The data hold over 150,000 clones, with over 90% observed a single time. Material for sequencing was peripheral blood. The receptors were sampled from a man over 45 with acute or convalescent COVID-19. CDR3s include the opening cysteine and the closing phenylalanine or tryptophan. The D gene is left open where the match is weak. Expanded clones get a size class; other rows say once, few or many, or leave the size out.

d_call: NA
clone_size: NA
j_call: TRBJ2-3
v_call: TRBV5-1
cdr3_aa: CASSLATDTQYF
cdr3_nt: TGCGCCAGCAGCTTGGCTACAGATACGCAGTATTTT

d_call: TRBD2
clone_size: NA
j_call: TRBJ2-3
v_call: TRBV5-1
cdr3_aa: CASSLIWLAGESTDTQYF
cdr3_nt: TGCGCCAGCAGCTTGATTTGGCTAGCGGGAGAGAGCACAGATACGCAGTATTTT

d_call: NA
clone_size: NA
j_call: TRBJ2-6
v_call: TRBV9
cdr3_aa: CASSDFSRGSGANVLTF
cdr3_nt: TGTGCCAGCAGCGACTTCTCCCGGGGTTCCGGGGCCAACGTCCTGACTTTC

d_call: TRBD1
clone_size: NA
j_call: TRBJ1-6
v_call: TRBV11-2
cdr3_aa: CASSLNTGTANSPLHF
cdr3_nt: TGTGCCAGCAGCTTAAACACCGGGACAGCAAATTCACCCCTCCACTTT

d_call: NA
clone_size: few
j_call: TRBJ1-3
v_call: TRBV6-6
cdr3_aa: CASSSVSGRSGNTIYF
cdr3_nt: TGTGCCAGCAGTTCGGTCTCAGGGAGGTCTGGAAACACCATATATTTT

d_call: TRBD2
clone_size: NA
j_call: TRBJ2-2
v_call: TRBV10-3
cdr3_aa: CAISEERGIAGPNTGELFF
cdr3_nt: TGTGCCATCAGTGAGGAGCGGGGAATAGCGGGACCAAACACCGGGGAGCTGTTTTTT

d_call: NA
clone_size: NA
j_call: TRBJ1-2
v_call: TRBV11-2
cdr3_aa: CASSLDLKSGYTF
cdr3_nt: TGTGCCAGCAGCTTAGATCTTAAGAGTGGCTACACCTTC

d_call: TRBD2
clone_size: NA
j_call: TRBJ2-7
v_call: TRBV28
cdr3_aa: CASSFSRPAGGEQYF
cdr3_nt: TGTGCCAGCAGTTTTAGTAGACCGGCGGGGGGGGAGCAGTACTTC

d_call: NA
clone_size: few
j_call: TRBJ1-2
v_call: TRBV5-6
cdr3_aa: CASSSDRANYGYTF
cdr3_nt: TGTGCCAGCAGTTCGGACAGAGCTAACTATGGCTACACCTTC

d_call: NA
clone_size: NA
j_call: TRBJ1-1
v_call: TRBV19
cdr3_aa: CASSGPGQNTEAFF
cdr3_nt: TGTGCCAGTAGTGGGCCGGGACAGAACACTGAAGCTTTCTTT

d_call: NA
clone_size: NA
j_call: TRBJ1-1
v_call: TRBV19
cdr3_aa: CASSKGQNVNTEAFF
cdr3_nt: TGTGCCAGTAGTAAAGGACAGAACGTTAACACTGAAGCTTTCTTT

d_call: NA
clone_size: NA
j_call: TRBJ1-1
v_call: TRBV2
cdr3_aa: CASSDLGRNAEAFF
cdr3_nt: TGTGCCAGCAGTGACCTTGGGCGTAACGCTGAAGCTTTCTTT

d_call: TRBD2
clone_size: NA
j_call: TRBJ2-1
v_call: TRBV2
cdr3_aa: CASNGIVTSGSDEQFF
cdr3_nt: TGTGCCAGCAACGGAATCGTGACTAGCGGGAGCGATGAGCAGTTCTTC

d_call: NA
clone_size: NA
j_call: TRBJ2-5
v_call: TRBV27
cdr3_aa: CASGRLGETQYF
cdr3_nt: TGTGCCTCGGGGAGGCTGGGGGAGACCCAGTACTTC

d_call: NA
clone_size: NA
j_call: TRBJ1-3
v_call: TRBV3-1/TRBV3-2
cdr3_aa: CASSSRGVGNTIYF
cdr3_nt: TGTGCCAGCAGCAGCCGGGGGGTTGGAAACACCATATATTTT

d_call: NA
clone_size: NA
j_call: TRBJ2-5
v_call: TRBV12-3/TRBV12-4
cdr3_aa: CASLGDQETQYF
cdr3_nt: TGTGCCAGCCTCGGAGATCAAGAGACCCAGTACTTC

d_call: NA
clone_size: once
j_call: TRBJ2-3
v_call: TRBV5-4
cdr3_aa: CASGEADSSTDTQYF
cdr3_nt: TGTGCCAGTGGGGAGGCGGACTCAAGCACAGATACGCAGTATTTT

d_call: NA
clone_size: NA
j_call: TRBJ2-7
v_call: TRBV19
cdr3_aa: CASGPGSVPYEQYF
cdr3_nt: TGTGCCAGTGGGCCAGGGTCAGTCCCCTACGAGCAGTACTTC

d_call: NA
clone_size: NA
j_call: TRBJ1-5
v_call: TRBV19
cdr3_aa: CASSIIRAVSNQPQHF
cdr3_nt: TGTGCCAGTAGTATAATAAGAGCGGTTAGCAATCAGCCCCAGCATTTT

d_call: NA
clone_size: NA
j_call: TRBJ1-4
v_call: TRBV7-9
cdr3_aa: CASGGAGSATNEKLFF
cdr3_nt: TGTGCCAGCGGGGGCGCAGGATCTGCAACTAATGAAAAACTGTTTTTT

d_call: TRBD2
clone_size: NA
j_call: TRBJ2-1
v_call: TRBV5-5
cdr3_aa: CACGLADYNEQFF
cdr3_nt: TGTGCTTGCGGTCTAGCGGACTACAATGAGCAGTTCTTC

d_call: TRBD2
clone_size: once
j_call: TRBJ2-3
v_call: TRBV5-1
cdr3_aa: CASSSGNSGGSDTQYF
cdr3_nt: TGCGCCAGCAGCTCCGGTAATAGCGGGGGTTCCGATACGCAGTATTTT

d_call: TRBD1
clone_size: NA
j_call: TRBJ1-2
v_call: TRBV28
cdr3_aa: CASRRTGGFRRYGYTF
cdr3_nt: TGTGCCAGCAGACGGACAGGGGGCTTTAGAAGGTATGGCTACACCTTC

d_call: NA
clone_size: many
j_call: TRBJ2-2
v_call: TRBV29-1
cdr3_aa: CSGRSVGTGELFF
cdr3_nt: TGCAGCGGGCGGTCCGTCGGGACCGGGGAGCTGTTTTTT

d_call: TRBD1
clone_size: NA
j_call: TRBJ1-2
v_call: TRBV7-2
cdr3_aa: CASSPNDRGRVYGYTF
cdr3_nt: TGTGCCAGCAGCCCAAACGACAGGGGGCGCGTCTATGGCTACACCTTC

d_call: TRBD2
clone_size: NA
j_call: TRBJ2-2
v_call: TRBV5-4
cdr3_aa: CASSPTRTSRTGELFF
cdr3_nt: TGTGCCAGCAGCCCCACCCGGACTAGTCGAACCGGGGAGCTGTTTTTT

d_call: TRBD1
clone_size: NA
j_call: TRBJ2-6
v_call: TRBV27
cdr3_aa: CASSLFYDDRGGSGANVLTF
cdr3_nt: TGTGCCAGCAGTTTGTTTTATGATGACAGGGGAGGTTCTGGGGCCAACGTCCTGACTTTC

d_call: NA
clone_size: NA
j_call: TRBJ2-4
v_call: TRBV6-1
cdr3_aa: CASSESRNNIQYF
cdr3_nt: TGTGCCAGCAGTGAGTCCAGGAATAACATTCAGTACTTC

d_call: TRBD1
clone_size: NA
j_call: TRBJ1-6
v_call: TRBV28
cdr3_aa: CASRQGYSPLHF
cdr3_nt: TGTGCCAGCAGACAGGGGTATTCACCCCTCCACTTT

d_call: TRBD1
clone_size: NA
j_call: TRBJ1-2
v_call: TRBV6-5
cdr3_aa: CASIRGLGYGYTF
cdr3_nt: TGTGCCAGCATTAGGGGGCTTGGCTATGGCTACACCTTC

d_call: TRBD2
clone_size: NA
j_call: TRBJ2-3
v_call: TRBV4-2
cdr3_aa: CASSQGLAGGRGTDTQYF
cdr3_nt: TGTGCCAGCAGCCAAGGGCTAGCGGGGGGGCGGGGCACAGATACGCAGTATTTT

d_call: NA
clone_size: NA
j_call: TRBJ2-3
v_call: TRBV5-1
cdr3_aa: CASSWGGGGRDTQYF
cdr3_nt: TGCGCCAGCAGCTGGGGAGGAGGGGGCCGGGATACGCAGTATTTT

d_call: TRBD1
clone_size: NA
j_call: TRBJ1-2
v_call: TRBV5-1
cdr3_aa: CASSLGDRIHTF
cdr3_nt: TGCGCCAGCAGCTTGGGGGACAGGATCCACACCTTC

d_call: TRBD2
clone_size: NA
j_call: TRBJ2-1
v_call: TRBV6-1
cdr3_aa: CASSEELAGNYNEQFF
cdr3_nt: TGTGCCAGCAGTGAAGAATTAGCGGGTAACTACAATGAGCAGTTCTTC

d_call: NA
clone_size: NA
j_call: TRBJ1-1
v_call: TRBV28
cdr3_aa: CASSTLGGNTEAFF
cdr3_nt: TGTGCCAGCAGTACCTTAGGGGGGAACACTGAAGCTTTCTTT

d_call: TRBD2
clone_size: NA
j_call: TRBJ2-1
v_call: TRBV7-9
cdr3_aa: CASSVGTSGLGEQFF
cdr3_nt: TGTGCCAGCAGCGTAGGGACTAGCGGTCTGGGTGAGCAGTTCTTC

d_call: NA
clone_size: NA
j_call: TRBJ2-1
v_call: TRBV6-5
cdr3_aa: CASSFTESSYNEQFF
cdr3_nt: TGTGCCAGCAGTTTCACAGAAAGCTCCTACAATGAGCAGTTCTTC

d_call: TRBD1
clone_size: NA
j_call: TRBJ1-3
v_call: TRBV24-1
cdr3_aa: CATSDGTAGNTIYF
cdr3_nt: TGTGCCACCAGTGATGGGACAGCTGGAAACACCATATATTTT

d_call: NA
clone_size: few
j_call: TRBJ1-5
v_call: TRBV28
cdr3_aa: CASSSLPQGNQPQHF
cdr3_nt: TGTGCCAGCAGTTCCCTTCCCCAGGGGAATCAGCCCCAGCATTTT

d_call: NA
clone_size: NA
j_call: TRBJ2-3
v_call: TRBV9
cdr3_aa: CASNMGLSTDTQYF
cdr3_nt: TGTGCCAGCAACATGGGACTCAGCACAGATACGCAGTATTTT

d_call: NA
clone_size: NA
j_call: TRBJ2-3
v_call: TRBV4-3
cdr3_aa: CASSHTRAGGTDTQYF
cdr3_nt: TGCGCCAGCAGCCACACTCGGGCAGGGGGCACAGATACGCAGTATTTT

d_call: TRBD2
clone_size: NA
j_call: TRBJ2-5
v_call: TRBV5-1
cdr3_aa: CASSLGTSGYQETQYF
cdr3_nt: TGCGCCAGCAGCTTGGGGACTAGCGGGTACCAAGAGACCCAGTACTTC

d_call: TRBD1
clone_size: NA
j_call: TRBJ1-6
v_call: TRBV15
cdr3_aa: CATSRVSRQGAANSPLHF
cdr3_nt: TGTGCCACCAGCAGAGTATCGCGACAGGGAGCAGCTAATTCACCCCTCCACTTT

d_call: TRBD1
clone_size: once
j_call: TRBJ2-3
v_call: TRBV28
cdr3_aa: CASSSGTGLPDTQYF
cdr3_nt: TGTGCCAGCAGCTCCGGGACAGGGCTGCCAGATACGCAGTATTTT

d_call: NA
clone_size: NA
j_call: TRBJ2-7
v_call: TRBV10-3
cdr3_aa: CAISESNGRGGEQYF
cdr3_nt: TGTGCCATCAGTGAGTCGAACGGTAGAGGGGGCGAGCAGTACTTC

d_call: NA
clone_size: NA
j_call: TRBJ2-3
v_call: TRBV5-1
cdr3_aa: CASSLGTQIFHDTQYF
cdr3_nt: TGCGCCAGCAGCTTGGGGACTCAGATATTCCACGATACGCAGTATTTT

d_call: NA
clone_size: NA
j_call: TRBJ1-2
v_call: TRBV7-2
cdr3_aa: CASSLVGGSAYGYTF
cdr3_nt: TGTGCCAGCAGCTTAGTAGGCGGCAGCGCGTATGGCTACACCTTC

d_call: TRBD2
clone_size: NA
j_call: TRBJ2-3
v_call: TRBV10-1
cdr3_aa: CASSELWSGGKSTDTQYF
cdr3_nt: TGCGCCAGCAGTGAGTTGTGGTCGGGAGGGAAGAGCACAGATACGCAGTATTTT

d_call: TRBD1
clone_size: NA
j_call: TRBJ1-2
v_call: TRBV5-8
cdr3_aa: CASSLGDRGYGYTF
cdr3_nt: TGTGCCAGCAGCTTGGGGGACAGGGGCTATGGCTACACCTTC

d_call: TRBD1
clone_size: NA
j_call: TRBJ2-3
v_call: TRBV30
cdr3_aa: CAWSRTGNTDTQYF
cdr3_nt: TGTGCCTGGAGCCGGACAGGAAACACAGATACGCAGTATTTT

d_call: TRBD1
clone_size: NA
j_call: TRBJ1-1
v_call: TRBV10-3
cdr3_aa: CAISESIWDRGPDTEAFF
cdr3_nt: TGTGCCATCAGTGAGTCGATATGGGACAGGGGACCTGACACTGAAGCTTTCTTT

d_call: NA
clone_size: NA
j_call: TRBJ1-5
v_call: TRBV28
cdr3_aa: CASSLGGGPQHF
cdr3_nt: TGTGCCAGCAGTTTAGGGGGGGGGCCCCAGCATTTT

d_call: NA
clone_size: few
j_call: TRBJ2-3
v_call: TRBV24-1
cdr3_aa: CATADYSNTQYF
cdr3_nt: TGTGCCACAGCCGATTATTCAAATACGCAGTATTTT

d_call: NA
clone_size: NA
j_call: TRBJ1-1
v_call: TRBV19
cdr3_aa: CASSWTVGNVNTEAFF
cdr3_nt: TGTGCCAGTAGTTGGACAGTAGGAAACGTGAACACTGAAGCTTTCTTT